Here is one T cell receptor (beta chain) with its context. Its specificity is not known. Production of TCR cDNA was by 5'RACE template switching, which also added a universal primer site and UMIs. TCRdb independently ran MiXCR on the 5' RACE reads; one entry per CDR3 protein. This repertoire shows 100,000 to 150,000 distinct CDR3 sequences, roughly 15% found once; its top ten account for 40% to 45%. This sample is drawn from a study of T cells after yellow fever vaccination. Study outcomes and limitations: In post-booster samples, most primary-vaccination clones reappeared (approximately 97% CD4, roughly 90% CD8). The study found a weaker secondary response that peaked faster, day 5 versus 15. FACS-sorted repertoires could contain abundant clonotypes contaminating from the bulk population.

The CDR3 is made up of 15 amino acids. J lost 5 bases, V lost 2 bases, and 4 bases had no gene match. The germline gives CDR1 SGDLS, CDR2 YYNGEE. This material consisted of CD8+ T cells sorted from PBMCs, taken 5 days after the yellow fever booster vaccination. The V and J genes are TRBV9 and TRBJ1-4; 9 nucleotides agree with TRBD1. The receptor was isolated from a man younger than 35 who received the YFV17D yellow fever vaccine. This CDR3 is CASSVDGTGNEKLFF. The DNA for the CDR3 is TGTGCCAGCAGCGTCGATGGGACAGGGAATGAAAAACTGTTTTTT.